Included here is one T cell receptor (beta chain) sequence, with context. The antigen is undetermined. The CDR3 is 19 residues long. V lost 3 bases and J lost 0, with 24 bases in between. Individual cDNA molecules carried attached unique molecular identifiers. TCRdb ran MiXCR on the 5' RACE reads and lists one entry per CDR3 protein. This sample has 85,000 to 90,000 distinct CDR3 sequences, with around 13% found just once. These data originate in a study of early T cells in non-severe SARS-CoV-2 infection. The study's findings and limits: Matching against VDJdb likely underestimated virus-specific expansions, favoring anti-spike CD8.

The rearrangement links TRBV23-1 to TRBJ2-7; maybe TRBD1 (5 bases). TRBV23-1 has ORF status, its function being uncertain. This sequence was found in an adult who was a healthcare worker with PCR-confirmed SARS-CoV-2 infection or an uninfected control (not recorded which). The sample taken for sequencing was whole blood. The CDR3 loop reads CASSHLDSQHNNISYEQYF. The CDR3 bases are TGCGCCAGCAGTCATTTAGACAGCCAGCACAACAATATCTCCTACGAGCAGTACTTC.